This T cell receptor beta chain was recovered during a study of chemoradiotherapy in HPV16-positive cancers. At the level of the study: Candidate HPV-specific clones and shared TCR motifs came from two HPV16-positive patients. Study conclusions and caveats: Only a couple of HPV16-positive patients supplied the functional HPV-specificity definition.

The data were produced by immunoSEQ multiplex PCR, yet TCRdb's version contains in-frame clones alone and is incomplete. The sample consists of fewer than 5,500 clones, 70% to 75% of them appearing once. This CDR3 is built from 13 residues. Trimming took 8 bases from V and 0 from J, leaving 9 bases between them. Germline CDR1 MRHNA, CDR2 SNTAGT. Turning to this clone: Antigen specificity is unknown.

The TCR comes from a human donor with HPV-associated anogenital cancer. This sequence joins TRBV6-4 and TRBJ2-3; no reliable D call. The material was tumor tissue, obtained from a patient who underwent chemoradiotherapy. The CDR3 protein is CASGAESTDTQYF. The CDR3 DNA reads TGTGCCAGCGGCGCGGAGAGCACAGATACGCAGTATTTT.